Presented here are 5 T cell receptor beta chains from one specimen sequenced in a study of blood T cell repertoires in COVID-19. TCRdb's copy holds only in-frame clones and misses some; the assay was immunoSEQ multiplex PCR. The profile shows 98,000 or so clones, 75% to 85% of them singletons. The material sequenced was peripheral blood. All receptors derive from a man in his 60s with acute or convalescent COVID-19.

This clone was recorded once. This sequence joins TRBV5-1 and TRBJ2-7; 9 bases align to TRBD2. CDR3 length: 15 residues. V lost 2 bases and J lost 7; bases outside the gene matches: 10. Germline CDR1 SGHRS, CDR2 YFSETQ. The CDR3 is CASSFQAGGPGEQYF. The CDR3 nucleotides are TGCGCCAGCAGCTTCCAAGCGGGGGGACCCGGGGAGCAGTACTTC.

The V call is TRBV6-1, the J call TRBJ1-1; D is perhaps TRBD1 (5 bases). V was trimmed by 2 bases and J by 3 bases, leaving 16 bases between them. This CDR3 has 16 residues. Looked up from germline, CDR1 is MNHNS and CDR2 is SASEGT. This CDR3 reads CASSENPGGGDTEAFF. In nucleotides, the CDR3 is TGTGCCAGCAGTGAAAATCCCGGCGGGGGAGACACTGAAGCTTTCTTT.

This rearrangement joins TRBV12-3 or TRBV12-4 to TRBJ2-7; 9 nucleotides align to TRBD1. J was trimmed by 6 bases and V by 4 bases; bases with no gene match: 1. This CDR3 has 12 amino acids. The CDR3 is CASSSTGGEQYF. In DNA, the CDR3 is TGTGCCAGCAGTTCGACAGGGGGCGAGCAGTACTTC.

In this sample, this clone turned up once. The genes are TRBV15 and TRBJ1-2; D is possibly TRBD1 (5 bases). From germline, CDR1 is LNHNV and CDR2 YYDKDF (reference sequence). The CDR3 has 13 amino acids. V was clipped by 8 bases and J by 2 bases, with 12 bases between them. The CDR3 region has the DNA TGTGCCACCTCGGCAGGGAAAAACTATGGCTACACCTTC. Protein: CATSAGKNYGYTF.

A single count supports this clone. This CDR3 is CASSLRTSGGYNEQFF. In DNA, the CDR3 is TGCGCCAGCAGCCTCCGGACTAGCGGGGGGTACAATGAGCAGTTCTTC. The chain has TRBV5-1 and TRBJ2-1; 14 bases are a match to TRBD2. Germline loops: CDR1 SGHRS, CDR2 YFSETQ. CDR3 length: 16 residues. V was pared by 4 bases and J by 4 bases, with 4 bases of the junction left unmatched.